One and the same sample provided the 10 T cell receptor beta chains below, sequenced in a study of shared clonotypes between healthy human individuals. The data were produced by immunoSEQ multiplex PCR, yet TCRdb's version contains in-frame clones alone and is incomplete. Of 2 million to 2.5 million clones listed, 95% were seen once; the top ten hold roughly 0.13%. Sample: naive CD4+ T cells sorted from blood. The subset denotes: CD45RA+ positively selected. Receptor source: a man aged 18 to 30 in good health.

The rearrangement joins TRBV5-1 to TRBJ1-6; 8 positions match TRBD1. The CDR3 is made up of 18 amino acids. V lost 4 bases, J lost 5 bases, and 14 bases stayed unmatched. CDR1 is SGHRS and CDR2 is YFSETQ in the germline V gene. The CDR3 protein is CASSPGTGSYRDNSPLHF. DNA for the CDR3: TGCGCCAGCAGCCCTGGGACAGGATCCTATAGGGATAATTCACCCCTCCACTTT.

Here the CDR3 reads CASSSIGTGGSSPLHF. The CDR3, as DNA: TGTGCCAGCAGCTCGATAGGGACAGGGGGAAGCTCACCCCTCCACTTT. The chain combines TRBV5-6 with TRBJ1-6; 11 positions match TRBD1. Germline lookup yields CDR1 SGHDT and CDR2 YYEEEE. The junction had 9 bases not matched to a gene; V was cut back by 3 bases and J by 10 bases. The CDR3 has 16 residues.

This chain joins TRBV5-6 and TRBJ1-1; D is possibly TRBD1 (6 bases). The germline CDR1 and CDR2 sequences are SGHDT and YYEEEE. The CDR3 length is 12 residues. Trimming left V 5 bases short and J 12 bases short, with 17 bases between. This CDR3 reads CASRSGGRGTFF. The CDR3 nucleotides are TGTGCCAGCAGGTCGGGGGGCCGAGGAACTTTCTTT.

This chain joins TRBV27 and TRBJ2-1, with D maybe TRBD2 (5 bases). Germline V lookup: CDR1 MNHEY, CDR2 SMNVEV (reference sequence). There are 14 residues in the CDR3. V lost 10 bases and J 5 bases, leaving 18 bases between the germline ends. The CDR3 nucleotides are TGTGCCACCTCCCGACTGAGGGCGAACAATGAGCAGTTCTTC. As protein: CATSRLRANNEQFF.

This clone turned up a few times. The rearrangement uses TRBV29-1 and TRBJ1-2; 7 bases agree with TRBD1. V lost 6 bases and J lost 7; bases outside the gene matches: 11. The CDR3 runs 13 residues. CDR1 is SQVTM and CDR2 is ANQGSEA in the germline V gene. CDR3 DNA: TGCAGCGTCCACACATGGAGGACAGGTGGCTACACCTTC. Protein sequence: CSVHTWRTGGYTF.

The chain is built from TRBV29-1 and TRBJ2-2; D uncertain. V was clipped by 4 bases and J by 3 bases, with 6 bases between them. The germline gives CDR1 SQVTM, CDR2 ANQGSEA. The CDR3 has 12 residues. CDR3 bases: TGCAGCGTTGTCAAGGACACCGGGGAGCTGTTTTTT. This encodes CSVVKDTGELFF.

The genes are TRBV10-3 and TRBJ1-2, with TRBD1 identical over 7 bases. Trimming cost V 1 base and J 4 bases; bases outside gene matches: 6. The germline CDR1 and CDR2 sequences are ENHRY and SYGVKD. The CDR3 contains 15 residues. CDR3 protein: CAISEFGRGFYGYTF. CDR3 DNA: TGTGCCATCAGTGAGTTCGGCAGGGGGTTCTATGGCTACACCTTC.

The chain is built from TRBV19 and TRBJ2-7, with 8 bases identical to TRBD2. CDR3 length: 15 amino acids. The V gene end was trimmed by 3 bases and the J gene end by 2 bases; junction bases not matched to a gene: 6. Germline-derived CDR1 and CDR2 are LNHDA and SQIVND (reference sequence). The DNA for the CDR3 is TGTGCCAGTAGTATCGGAGCGGGGGAAACCTACGAGCAGTACTTC. The encoded protein is CASSIGAGETYEQYF.

This chain joins TRBV5-1 and TRBJ2-5; 13 positions agree with TRBD2. CDR1 SGHRS and CDR2 YFSETQ come from the germline V gene. The CDR3 loop spans 17 amino acids. Germline trimming cut 4 bases from V and 5 bases from J; bases unmatched to any gene: 11. Written as DNA, the CDR3 is TGCGCCAGCAGCGTTGGACTAGCGGGGGCCGGAGGGGAGACCCAGTACTTC. Translation: CASSVGLAGAGGETQYF.

The chain joins TRBV5-6 to TRBJ1-1; 7 nucleotides align to TRBD1. V gave up 0 bases and J gave up 1 base; unmatched junction bases: 9. CDR3 size: 17 residues. CDR1 is SGHDT, CDR2 YYEEEE, per germline. The CDR3 DNA reads TGTGCCAGCAGCTTGGCCTCACAGGGGAGAAGGAACACTGAAGCTTTCTTT. Amino acid sequence: CASSLASQGRRNTEAFF.